The clone carrying this T cell receptor beta chain was seen a few times. Assay: immunoSEQ multiplex PCR; the TCRdb copy retains only in-frame clones and omits some. The sample includes approximately 390,000 clones, 85% to 90% of them seen just once. The data are from a study of blood T cell repertoires in COVID-19. Adults between roughly 18 and 95 years of age took part from 24 US areas. CDR3 length: 13 amino acids. V lost 6 bases to trimming and J lost 1 base; unmatched junction nucleotides: 2. In germline, CDR1 is SNHLY, CDR2 FYNNEI. The chain employs TRBV2 and TRBJ2-7; TRBD1 matches at 8 bases. The sequencing input was PBMCs or T cells enriched from blood (not recorded which). The TCR sequence derives from a woman aged 45-59 years who had recovered from COVID-19. The CDR3 nucleotides are TGTGCCAGCAGCCAGGGGGCATCCTACGAGCAGTACTTC. This gives the protein CASSQGASYEQYF.